This T cell receptor beta chain stems from a study of beta chain features in type 1 diabetes. The CDR3 totals 12 residues. Germline V lookup: CDR1 SEHNR, CDR2 FQNEAQ (reference sequence). The V end was cut by 8 bases, the J end by 3 bases, with 11 bases between. The sequenced template was cDNA made from the entire isolated RNA. This table comes from immunoSEQ multiplex PCR, and its TCRdb copy is limited to in-frame clones, with some not included. The sample has 850,000 to 900,000 clones, roughly 15% seen once. The TCR was taken from a woman younger than 35 in good health. The V and J genes are TRBV7-9 and TRBJ2-7, with D perhaps TRBD1 (6 bases). The source material was naive CD4+ T cells from blood. The CDR3 spells CASGRTVYEQYF. The CDR3 bases are TGTGCCAGCGGACGGACAGTCTACGAGCAGTACTTC.